The sequence of this T cell receptor beta chain was determined in a study of blood T cell repertoires in COVID-19 (dated by TCRdb to about 2020). For the study in its entirety: Samples from collaborators originated in the United States, Italy and Spain and spanned both the acute and convalescent phases of COVID-19. The prospective study material was composed of cDNA or gDNA derived from T cells, B-cell-depleted T cells, or PBMCs. Deeply sampled blood TCRbeta repertoires from subjects exposed to, actively infected with, or recovered from COVID-19 were included in the dataset. Where HLA class I and class II types were available, the types were taken from metadata supplied by the sample provider, not from assay-based typing. Nearly every sample came with metadata listing a de-identified subject ID, COVID-19 status, age in years and sex. The repertoires were released in a freely available public database meant as a resource for research on the immune response to SARS-CoV-2. The samples were drawn from the first 160 participants of the ongoing ImmuneRACE study and from under 1,500 subjects provided by 6 global collaborators.

Trimming removed 1 base from V and 1 base from J, leaving 10 bases between the germline ends. CDR1 SGHTA and CDR2 FQGNSA were looked up in the germline V gene. Taken from cysteine to phenylalanine, the CDR3 has 15 residues. This entry keeps only the CDR3 DNA: 45 bases, framed from base 1. The immunoSEQ Assay, a bias-controlled multiplex PCR, was used to amplify TCRbeta CDR3 regions from genomic DNA. The source study handled its data this way. Within the assay, amplification of reference gene primers was used to estimate how many nucleated cells each sample contained. To quantify the absolute abundance of each unique TCRbeta CDR3 rearrangement, sequence reads were collapsed and filtered. Productive Simpson clonality was computed per sample as the square root of Simpson's diversity index over productive rearrangements. In TCRdb, the immuneACCESS table is reduced to in-frame sequences with V and J assigned. These tables do not hold every clone; where another copy was compared, an unresolved V gene accounts for under half, and the others remain unexplained. The D gene and trimming were derived from the DNA, and the V and J assignments and clone size from that table. The sample profile shows under 250,000 clones; roughly four fifths of them were found once. The top ten clones comprise about 3.4% of the sample.

A word on this clone: Which antigen it targets is not known. Base quality data are lacking; no much larger clone is found one base away.

Participants in the prospective study were enrolled through a virtual design, were aged roughly 18 to 90 years, and lived in about 25 United States geographic areas. To assign participants to cohorts, the prospective study relied on clinical history that participants themselves reported in a screening survey and a study questionnaire. For ImmuneRACE Cohort 3, a participant was defined as recovered based on two consecutive negative NP/OP PCR tests, clearance by a healthcare professional, or resolution of symptoms. Each participant in the prospective study had whole blood, serum and a nasopharyngeal or oropharyngeal swab collected by mobile phlebotomists. Additional blood draws and questionnaires over a roughly two-month period could optionally be provided by prospective study participants. Prospective study blood samples were shipped either frozen or at room temperature before DNA extraction. What the work shows at the level of the full study, not this receptor alone: The quantity of clinical and demographic metadata differed by source and by participant and was supplied without curation.

The chain is assembled from TRBV7-2 and TRBJ1-1; TRBD1 is a weak D gene call, 5 bases matching. The clonotype originates from a woman aged 60-75 years who had recovered from COVID-19. Source material: PBMCs or T cells enriched from blood (not recorded which). The CDR3 protein is CASSLVTGANTEAFF. DNA sequence: TGTGCCAGCAGCTTAGTTACAGGTGCGAACACTGAAGCTTTCTTT.